The clone carrying this T cell receptor beta chain appeared once. The antigen remains undetermined. One junction end disagrees with the germline gene, perhaps due to a read error. Treatment described: oral pan-JAK inhibitor, 5-10 mg twice daily. Germline CDR1 and CDR2: SEHNR and FQNEAQ (reference sequence). The CDR3 is 15 amino acids. Isolated RNA was reverse transcribed into cDNA used as the sequencing template. Assay used: immunoSEQ multiplex PCR; TCRdb lists only in-frame clones, some missing. The top ten clones hold 21% of a sample with about 42,000 clones, around 71% of them seen once. These data originate in a study of CD8+ T cells in alopecia areata. Background on the study: Treated patients swallowed 5 to 10 mg of oral tofacitinib twice daily. Overall study findings and caveats: Among the 100 top clones, expanded CD8+ clones, like scalp clonality, were significantly decreased by tofacitinib.

J is TRBJ2-2 and V is TRBV7-9; D is undetermined. The source was CD8+ T cells sorted from blood, collected at week 4, from a patient treated with tofacitinib. The sequence derives from a human donor with alopecia areata. The CDR3: CASSQDRQNTGELFF. The CDR3 nucleotides are TGCGCCAGCAGCCAAGATCGGCAAAACACCGGGGAGCTGTTTTTT.